A single sample is the source of the 18 T cell receptor beta chains below, sequenced in a study of T cells after yellow fever vaccination. TCRdb reprocessed the 5' RACE reads via MiXCR and lists one record per CDR3 protein. Of over 300,000 distinct CDR3 sequences in the sample, around 4% were seen once. Sequencing used PBMCs, obtained on the day of the yellow fever booster vaccination. The receptors shown here come from a man between 18 and 35 years old who received the YFV17D yellow fever vaccine.

The chain links TRBV4-3 to TRBJ1-1; tentatively, D is TRBD1 (6 bases). V lost 4 bases and J 0 bases, leaving 18 bases between the germline ends. CDR3 size: 17 residues. Germline assignment: CDR1 LGHNA and CDR2 YSLEER. CDR3 region: CASSPSSGAGLNTEAFF. Here the CDR3 DNA reads TGCGCCAGCAGCCCCTCGTCGGGGGCAGGACTGAACACTGAAGCTTTCTTT.

This clonotype was recorded at least ten times. V and J are TRBV29-1 and TRBJ2-1, with D uncertain. The CDR3 spans 11 residues. V lost 6 bases and J lost 3, with 6 bases in between. CDR1 and CDR2 from the germline V gene are SQVTM and ANQGSEA. The CDR3: CSVSNYNEQFF. Here the CDR3 DNA reads TGCAGCGTAAGCAACTACAATGAGCAGTTCTTC.

Ten or more counts support this clonotype. J is TRBJ2-5 and V is TRBV7-2, with 9 positions matching TRBD2. Germline CDR1 SGHTA, CDR2 FQGNSA. CDR3 length: 14 residues. After removal of 3 bases from V and 3 bases from J, the junction contained 2 bases not matched to a gene. Written as DNA, the CDR3 is TGTGCCAGCAGCTTTCCTAGCGGGGAAGAGACCCAGTACTTC. Amino acid sequence: CASSFPSGEETQYF.

The CDR3 nucleotides read TGCAGTGCTAGAGGGAGCATGAACACTGAAGCTTTCTTT. Translating gives CSARGSMNTEAFF. The chain links TRBV20-1 to TRBJ1-1, with D uncertain. Germline CDR1 and CDR2: DFQATT and SNEGSKA (reference sequence). Trimming pared 1 base from V and 0 bases from J, leaving 6 bases between. The length of the CDR3 is 13 residues.

The V gene is TRBV2, the J gene TRBJ2-6; D not resolved. V lost 5 bases, J lost 0 bases, and 5 bases lay in between. This CDR3 region has 14 residues. Germline-derived CDR1 and CDR2 are SNHLY and FYNNEI. The CDR3 sequence: CASSSYSGANVLTF. The DNA of the CDR3 is TGTGCCAGCAGTTCATACTCTGGGGCCAACGTCCTGACTTTC.

V gene TRBV30 combines with J gene TRBJ1-1; 8 bases are shared with TRBD1. This CDR3 has 15 amino acids. J lost 3 bases, V lost 2 bases, and 8 bases had no gene match. In germline, CDR1 is GTSNPN, CDR2 SVGIG (reference sequence). CDR3 sequence: CAWSLLDRDDTEAFF. The DNA for the CDR3 is TGTGCCTGGAGTCTACTGGACAGGGATGACACTGAAGCTTTCTTT.

This clonotype has at least ten counts. The genes are TRBV7-6 and TRBJ2-1; 10 bases match TRBD2. V shed 0 bases, J shed 9 bases, and the junction held 5 bases outside the gene matches. The CDR3 has 15 amino acids. In germline, CDR1 is SGHVS, CDR2 FNYEAQ. The CDR3: CASSLASGGSGEQFF. The CDR3 nucleotides are TGTGCCAGCAGCTTAGCTAGCGGGGGGTCTGGTGAGCAGTTCTTC. Full variable domain (outside the CDR3, taken from reference TRBV7-6 and TRBJ2-1): GAGVSQSPRYKVTKRGQDVALRCDPISGHVSLYWYRQALGQGPEFLTYFNYEAQQDKSGLPNDRFSAERPEGSISTLTIQRTEQRDSAMYRCASSLASGGSGEQFFGPGTRLTVL.

This clonotype has a handful of counts. The V and J genes are TRBV18 and TRBJ1-1; tentative D call: TRBD1 (6 bases). The CDR3 is 15 amino acids. V was cut by 6 bases and J by 7 bases, with 21 bases left in between. CDR1 KGHSH and CDR2 LQKENI come from the germline V gene. The DNA for the CDR3 is TGTGCCAGCTCCGGAATGAGGGGGGAAACGGATGAAGCTTTCTTT. Its translation is CASSGMRGETDEAFF.

This clonotype appeared many times. CDR3 in amino acids: CASSQGGREAFF. In nucleotides, the CDR3 is TGCGCCAGCAGCCAAGGTGGCCGAGAAGCTTTCTTT. The chain combines TRBV4-1 with TRBJ1-1, with D unclear. The CDR3 runs 12 residues. V lost 1 base and J 8 bases, leaving 8 bases between the germline ends. The germline V gene encodes CDR1 MGHRA and CDR2 YSYEKL.

The chain recombines TRBV5-4 with TRBJ2-5; no definite D call. The germline V gene encodes CDR1 SGHNT and CDR2 YYREEE (reference sequence). The CDR3 is 15 amino acids. V dropped 1 base and J dropped 5 bases, with 15 bases sitting between them. CDR3 sequence reads: CASSLYSMQVETQYF. The CDR3 DNA reads TGTGCCAGCAGCTTGTATTCGATGCAGGTGGAGACCCAGTACTTC.

This clonotype was counted between two and nine times. The chain has TRBV24-1 and TRBJ1-5, with TRBD1 as a possible D gene (5 bases). V gave up 2 bases and J gave up 6 bases, with 16 bases separating them. From germline, CDR1 is KGHDR and CDR2 SFDVKD. This CDR3 region has 16 residues. CDR3 sequence reads: CATSDSSRSQGQPQHF. The CDR3, as DNA: TGTGCCACCAGTGATTCGTCACGTTCTCAGGGTCAGCCCCAGCATTTT.

This clonotype was observed a few times. The V and J genes are TRBV6-5 and TRBJ1-1; a possible D gene is TRBD1 (6 bases). This CDR3 comprises 16 residues. V shed 5 bases and J shed 0 bases, with 16 bases lying between them. The germline CDR1 and CDR2 sequences are MNHEY and SVGAGI. In DNA, the CDR3 is TGTGCCAGCAGTAAGCAGGGGTCGTGGTTGAACACTGAAGCTTTCTTT. Amino acid sequence: CASSKQGSWLNTEAFF.

The sample holds a few counts of this clonotype. V usage is TRBV12-3 or TRBV12-4 and J usage is TRBJ1-5, with D possibly being TRBD1 (5 bases). The V end lost 5 bases, the J end lost 8 bases, and 19 bases lay between the germline ends. The CDR3 runs to 15 residues. CDR3 nucleotides: TGTGCCAGCAGTCTCGGGACCCCAGTCAGAGAGCCCCAGCATTTT. Its protein product is CASSLGTPVREPQHF.

Many counts were recorded for this clonotype. J is TRBJ2-2 and V is TRBV19, with D unclear. The CDR3 is made up of 15 amino acids. CDR1 and CDR2 from the germline V gene are LNHDA and SQIVND (reference sequence). V was shortened by 7 bases and J by 2 bases, with 14 bases between the two germline ends. In nucleotides, the CDR3 is TGTGCCAGTATGGCCCTAGGCGTTAACACCGGGGAGCTGTTTTTT. Encoded protein: CASMALGVNTGELFF.

This rearrangement joins TRBV7-8 to TRBJ2-7, with D unclear. CDR1 and CDR2 (germline): SGHVS, FQNEAQ. V was trimmed by 1 base and J by 5 bases, leaving 15 bases between them. CDR3 size: 15 residues. CDR3 in amino acids: CASSLGPGGLNEQYF. In DNA, the CDR3 is TGTGCCAGCAGCTTAGGACCGGGTGGGCTTAACGAGCAGTACTTC.

This chain's CDR3 is CASSYEGNQPQHF. The DNA for the CDR3 is TGTGCCAGCAGTTACGAGGGGAATCAGCCCCAGCATTTT. The V gene is TRBV6-6, the J gene TRBJ1-5; a possible D gene is TRBD1 (5 bases). In germline, CDR1 is MNHNY, CDR2 SVGAGI (reference sequence). The CDR3 loop spans 13 amino acids. Trimming pared 2 bases from V and 4 bases from J, leaving 6 bases between.

This clonotype was counted ten times or more. The chain joins TRBV11-2 to TRBJ1-3; D may be TRBD1 (5 bases). This CDR3 has 12 amino acids. In germline, CDR1 is SGHAT, CDR2 FQNNGV. Trimming stripped 5 bases from V and 7 bases from J, with 9 bases between. CDR3 sequence: CASSPWGNTIYF. In DNA, the CDR3 is TGTGCCAGCAGCCCTTGGGGGAACACCATATATTTT.

The chain carries TRBV6-5 and TRBJ1-4; 7 bases map to TRBD1. Germline assignment: CDR1 MNHEY and CDR2 SVGAGI. The CDR3 is 16 amino acids. The V segment lost 5 bases and the J segment 6 bases; nucleotides outside the gene matches: 12. CDR3 nucleotides: TGTGCCAGCAGTCAAGTAGTCACAGGGGTGTATGAAAAACTGTTTTTT. Translating it yields CASSQVVTGVYEKLFF.